This TCR beta chain is from a study of breast tumors, draining lymph nodes, adjacent tissues. Breast cancer patients provided tissue from their axillary draining lymph nodes. The CDR3 has 15 amino acids. Germline values: CDR1 DFQATT, CDR2 SNEGSKA (reference sequence). J gave up 2 bases and V 6 bases, and 10 bases lay outside the gene matches. This clonotype was picked up many times. TCRdb ran MiXCR on the multiplex PCR reads and lists one entry per CDR3 protein. The sample holds under 350,000 distinct CDR3 sequences, over 30% seen once. The gene calls are TRBV20-1 and TRBJ2-7, with 10 bases matching TRBD2. The sample comprised axillary lymph node tissue. The receptor's source is a female donor with breast cancer. Some clones in this sample may be carry-over from other donors' samples. CDR3 loop: CSAPRTSGRAYEQYF. The CDR3, as DNA: TGCAGTGCCCCGAGGACTAGCGGAAGAGCCTACGAGCAGTACTTC.